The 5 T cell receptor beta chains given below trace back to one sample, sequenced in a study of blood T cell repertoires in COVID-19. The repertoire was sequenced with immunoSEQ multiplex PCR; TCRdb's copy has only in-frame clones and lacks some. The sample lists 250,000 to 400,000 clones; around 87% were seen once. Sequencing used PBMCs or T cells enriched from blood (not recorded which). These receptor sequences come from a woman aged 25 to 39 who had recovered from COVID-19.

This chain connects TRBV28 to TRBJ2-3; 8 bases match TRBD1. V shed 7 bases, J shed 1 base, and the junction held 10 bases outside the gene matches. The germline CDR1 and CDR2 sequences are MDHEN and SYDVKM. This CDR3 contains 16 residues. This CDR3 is CASNRPRGQGTDTQYF. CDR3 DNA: TGTGCCAGCAACCGCCCCAGGGGGCAAGGCACAGATACGCAGTATTTT.

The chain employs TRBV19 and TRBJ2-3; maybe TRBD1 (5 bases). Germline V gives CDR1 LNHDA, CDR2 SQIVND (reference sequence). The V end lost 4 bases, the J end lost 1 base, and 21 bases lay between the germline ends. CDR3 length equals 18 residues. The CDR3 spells CASSTNLGWGRGTDTQYF. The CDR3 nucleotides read TGTGCCAGTAGTACCAACTTGGGGTGGGGCCGAGGCACAGATACGCAGTATTTT.

CDR3 sequence (DNA): TGTGCCAGTAGTATCATGAGCTCTGGAAACACCATATATTTT. It specifies CASSIMSSGNTIYF. The chain is built from TRBV19 and TRBJ1-3; D remains unclear. CDR3 length: 14 residues. Germline assignment: CDR1 LNHDA and CDR2 SQIVND (reference sequence). Trimming cost V 3 bases and J 0 bases, with 6 bases left between them.

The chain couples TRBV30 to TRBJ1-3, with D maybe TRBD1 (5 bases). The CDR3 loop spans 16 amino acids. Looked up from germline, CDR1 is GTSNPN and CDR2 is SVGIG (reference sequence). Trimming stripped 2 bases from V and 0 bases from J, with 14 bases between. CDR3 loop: CAWSSGVTASGNTIYF. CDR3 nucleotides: TGTGCCTGGAGTTCCGGTGTGACAGCCTCTGGAAACACCATATATTTT.

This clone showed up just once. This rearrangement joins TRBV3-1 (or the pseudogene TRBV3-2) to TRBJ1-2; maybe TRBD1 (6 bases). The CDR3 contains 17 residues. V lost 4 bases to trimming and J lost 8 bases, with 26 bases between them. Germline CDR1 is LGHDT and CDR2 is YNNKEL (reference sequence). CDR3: CASSPIGNPRGAQGYTF. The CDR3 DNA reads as TGTGCCAGCAGCCCCATTGGAAACCCCAGGGGCGCCCAGGGCTACACCTTC.